The clone carrying this T cell receptor (beta chain) was counted many times. This entry is derived from a study of T cells in Graves' hyperthyroidism and ophthalmopathy. Germline V gives CDR1 SEHNR, CDR2 FQNEAQ (reference sequence). Trimming took off 5 bases at V and 6 bases at J, with 19 bases between the two ends. The CDR3 has 15 amino acids. Stable Graves' hyperthyroidism meant no ophthalmopathy progression within 18 months. RNA transcripts were the template for amplifying TCR beta CDR3 regions. Initially, a first-round RT-PCR of the TCR CDR3 employed the HTBI primer set. TCRdb re-called the multiplex PCR reads through MiXCR, storing one row per CDR3 protein. Here the sample spans hundreds of thousands of distinct CDR3 sequences, 15% to 18% being singletons.

This clonotype was obtained from a woman between 18 and 29 years old with Graves' hyperthyroidism. The chain recombines TRBV7-9 with TRBJ1-1; tentatively, D is TRBD1 (6 bases). Source material: blood. This chain's CDR3 is CASSLPRGRFAEAFF. The DNA of the CDR3 is TGTGCCAGCAGCCTTCCCAGGGGAAGGTTTGCTGAAGCTTTCTTT.